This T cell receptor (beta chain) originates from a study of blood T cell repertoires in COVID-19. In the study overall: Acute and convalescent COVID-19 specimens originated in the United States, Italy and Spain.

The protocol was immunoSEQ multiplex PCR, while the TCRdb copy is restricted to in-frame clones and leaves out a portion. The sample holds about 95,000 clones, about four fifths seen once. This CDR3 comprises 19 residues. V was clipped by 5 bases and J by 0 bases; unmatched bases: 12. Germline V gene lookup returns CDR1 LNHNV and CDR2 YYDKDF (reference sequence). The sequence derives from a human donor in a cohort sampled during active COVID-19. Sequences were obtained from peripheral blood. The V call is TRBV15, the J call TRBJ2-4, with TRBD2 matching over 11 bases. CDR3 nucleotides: TGTGCCACCAGCGTAGGATCGGGACTAGCGGTTCTAGCCAAAAACATTCAGTACTTC. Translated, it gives CATSVGSGLAVLAKNIQYF.